The clone carrying this TCR beta chain was counted a single time. Its antigen is unknown. The sample belongs to a study of shared clonotypes between healthy human individuals. Background on the study: For every donor, three CD4 naive, three CD4 memory, two CD8 naive and one CD8 memory plates were used.

V was cut by 9 bases and J by 4 bases, with 17 bases left in between. In germline, CDR1 is SGHNT, CDR2 YYREEE (reference sequence). The CDR3 extends over 14 amino acids. Study observations and caveats: Estimated richness was generally greater in naive than memory subsets.

TCRdb's table, derived via immunoSEQ multiplex PCR, lists solely in-frame clones and lacks some. The sample yields more than 1,200,000 clones, 98% seen once. The TCR sequence derives from a man under 40 in good health. The J gene is TRBJ1-5, the V gene TRBV5-4; D is unresolved. Sample: naive CD4+ T cells sorted from blood. Subset denoted: CD45RA+ positively selected. The DNA for the CDR3 is TGTGCCAACGGAGGAACGGGTCTGAATCAGCCCCAGCATTTT. Its protein is CANGGTGLNQPQHF.